This T cell receptor beta chain originates from a study of T cell responses to AZD1222 COVID-19 vaccine. This CDR3 is 16 amino acids long. Germline V gene sequence: CDR1 MDHEN, CDR2 SYDVKM. The V segment lost 2 bases and the J segment 11 bases; nucleotides outside the gene matches: 17. Study-level points and caveats: Close to half of all spike-specific TCRs reportedly target regions of the variants that are unmutated. Researchers report vaccine-associated CD4 TCRs spanning spike, with dominance at 160-218 and 743-854. The donor group comprised mostly white British people and more females; the analysis possibly underestimated clonal diversity. After two AZD1222 doses, spike-specific TCR breadth and depth rose versus day 0.

As regards this clone: Its specificity is not known.

Clones were sequenced by immunoSEQ multiplex PCR, and TCRdb holds only the in-frame ones, with some missing. The data show about 76,000 clones, 70% to 80% seen once. The source is an adult who received the MenACWY meningococcal vaccine as a control. The V call is TRBV28, the J call TRBJ2-7; 8 bases fit TRBD1. The sample was peripheral blood, taken 28 days after the second dose of the MenACWY control vaccine. The CDR3 DNA follows: TGTGCCAGCAGTTTACGTGGGGGGAACAGGGGGTACGTTAAGTACTTC. Protein: CASSLRGGNRGYVKYF.